This T cell receptor beta chain came from a study of shared clonotypes between healthy human individuals. This CDR3 has 16 residues. Trimming pared 1 base from V and 3 bases from J, leaving 13 bases between. CDR1 is SGHTA and CDR2 is FQGNSA in the germline V gene. Generated by immunoSEQ multiplex PCR, the TCRdb table keeps only in-frame clones and is missing some. The sample holds 600,000 to 750,000 clones, around 91% seen once. The origin of this receptor is a man aged 18 to 29 in good health. Some clones in this sample may be carry-over from other donors' samples. The sequenced material came from memory CD8+ T cells from PBMCs. The subset is: CD45RO+ cells pooled with CCR7-negative TemRA cells. V gene TRBV7-2 combines with J gene TRBJ2-1; TRBD2 is a possible D gene (6 bases). The CDR3 bases are TGTGCCAGCAGCTTAGGGAGGCGGGGAATCTACAATGAGCAGTTCTTC. Protein: CASSLGRRGIYNEQFF.